This entry is about one TCR beta chain. The data belong to a study of blood T cell repertoires in COVID-19. Germline CDR1 SGDLS, CDR2 YYNGEE. This CDR3 contains 15 residues. Trimming shortened V by 3 bases and J by 8 bases, and 20 bases separated the two germline ends. This table comes from immunoSEQ multiplex PCR, and its TCRdb copy is limited to in-frame clones, with some not included. The data contain a few hundred thousand clones, over 80% of them singletons. The TCR originated in a young woman who had recovered from COVID-19. What was sequenced was PBMCs or T cells enriched from blood (not recorded which). The rearrangement uses TRBV9 and TRBJ1-2, with D hard to call. The CDR3 sequence is CASSAIPSGGWGYTF. The CDR3 bases are TGTGCCAGCAGCGCTATACCCTCAGGTGGATGGGGCTACACCTTC.